This T cell receptor (beta chain) was observed in a study of T cells after somatic rescue of genetic block. The assay was immunoSEQ multiplex PCR, and TCRdb's table has in-frame clones only and misses some. The table records about 12,000 clones, roughly 73% of them present only once. Looked up from germline, CDR1 is LNHDA and CDR2 is SQIVND (reference sequence). The CDR3 runs to 19 residues. V lost 1 base and J lost 2; bases outside the gene matches: 10. The sequenced sample was peripheral blood mononuclear cells (PBMCs). The chain carries TRBV19 and TRBJ2-5, with 13 bases that match TRBD2. This TCR derives from a boy between 10 and 17 years old. This CDR3 reads CASSIVPTSGRALQETQYF. The DNA for the CDR3 is TGTGCCAGTAGTATAGTCCCAACTAGCGGGAGGGCTTTACAAGAGACCCAGTACTTC.